What follows are 22 T cell receptor beta chains derived from one specimen sequenced in a study of OX40 agonist ivuxolimab in advanced cancers. The table came from immunoSEQ multiplex PCR; TCRdb's copy has only in-frame clones and leaves some out. The sample records approximately 100,000 clones, just over 90% being singletons. The starting material was CD4+ or CD8+ T cells sorted from blood, obtained in a trial of the OX40 agonist ivuxolimab. The receptors were sampled from an adult with an advanced solid tumor such as melanoma, head and neck, liver or kidney cancer.

On this clone itself: This may be a read error: a much more frequent sequence differs by one nucleotide. V is TRBV9 and J is TRBJ1-5; 7 bases fit TRBD1. With V trimmed by 4 bases and J by 5 bases, 3 bases remained unmatched. The CDR3 is 13 amino acids. From germline, CDR1 is SGDLS and CDR2 YYNGEE. The CDR3 here is CASSITGDQPQHF. CDR3 bases: TGTGCCAGCAGCATTACAGGGGATCAGCCCCAGCATTTT.

J is TRBJ2-1 and V is TRBV28, with 10 bases aligning to TRBD2. V shed 1 base, J shed 9 bases, and the junction held 3 bases outside the gene matches. This CDR3 comprises 14 residues. In germline, CDR1 is MDHEN, CDR2 SYDVKM. CDR3 DNA sequence: TGTGCCAGCAGTTTATCTCTAGCGGGAGCTGAGCAGTTCTTC. This encodes CASSLSLAGAEQFF.

The V call is TRBV11-2, the J call TRBJ2-6; D unclear. The V gene lost 4 bases and the J gene lost 5 bases, with 21 bases spanning the gap. Germline CDR1 SGHAT, CDR2 FQNNGV. The CDR3 is 18 residues long. CDR3 sequence reads: CASSCGGKQQSRANVLTF. DNA for the CDR3: TGTGCCAGCAGCTGCGGCGGCAAGCAACAAAGTCGGGCCAACGTCCTGACTTTC.

The chain carries TRBV19 and TRBJ2-7; D remains ambiguous. V was trimmed by 4 bases and J by 3 bases, leaving 10 bases between them. This CDR3 contains 13 residues. Germline V gene data show CDR1 as LNHDA and CDR2 as SQIVND (reference sequence). CDR3 in amino acids: CASSSNRGYEQYF. Written as DNA, the CDR3 is TGTGCCAGTAGTAGCAACAGAGGCTACGAGCAGTACTTC. The full variable domain, completed using reference TRBV19 and TRBJ2-7, is DGGITQSPKYLFRKEGQNVTLSCEQNLNHDAMYWYRQDPGQGLRLIYYSQIVNDFQKGDIAEGYSVSREKKESFPLTVTSAQKNPTAFYLCASSSNRGYEQYFGPGTRLTVT.

V usage is TRBV5-6 and J usage is TRBJ2-4, with D unclear. V lost 4 bases, J lost 6 bases, and 20 bases lay in between. CDR1 and CDR2 (germline): SGHDT, YYEEEE. This CDR3 is built from 16 residues. The CDR3 reads CASSLRATVAGNIQYF. CDR3 nucleotide sequence: TGTGCCAGCAGCCTCCGCGCGACGGTAGCCGGAAACATTCAGTACTTC.

The CDR3 spells CASSLSEASGRQETQYF. The CDR3 nucleotides are TGTGCCAGCAGTTTGAGTGAGGCTAGCGGGAGACAAGAGACCCAGTACTTC. J is TRBJ2-5 and V is TRBV28; 10 nucleotides line up with TRBD2. The germline V gene has CDR1 MDHEN and CDR2 SYDVKM. This CDR3 has 17 amino acids. V lost 3 bases, J lost 2 bases, and 9 bases stayed unmatched.

The chain joins TRBV6-5 to TRBJ1-3; weak D call: TRBD1 (6 bases). Germline V gene lookup returns CDR1 MNHEY and CDR2 SVGAGI. This CDR3 is built from 15 residues. Trimming left V 5 bases short and J 0 bases short, with 11 bases between. In DNA form, the CDR3 reads TGTGCCAGCAGTCCGGACAGAAGCTCTGGAAACACCATATATTTT. Amino acids: CASSPDRSSGNTIYF.

The rearrangement links TRBV5-6 to TRBJ2-7; D is possibly TRBD2 (5 bases). The CDR3 extends over 15 amino acids. CDR1 is SGHDT, CDR2 YYEEEE, per germline. V was trimmed by 4 bases and J by 2 bases, leaving 16 bases between them. DNA for the CDR3: TGTGCCAGCAGCCTCCGGGAAATCGCGACCTACGAGCAGTACTTC. Its translation is CASSLREIATYEQYF.

The V gene is TRBV29-1, the J gene TRBJ1-1; 9 positions agree with TRBD1. The germline gives CDR1 SQVTM, CDR2 ANQGSEA. J gave up 3 bases and V 5 bases, and 4 bases lay outside the gene matches. The CDR3 length is 13 residues. CDR3 amino acids: CSVRQGEDTEAFF. Here the CDR3 DNA reads TGCAGCGTTAGACAGGGGGAAGACACTGAAGCTTTCTTT. The variable domain in full, completed from reference TRBV29-1 and TRBJ1-1, reads SAVISQKPSRDICQRGTSLTIQCQVDSQVTMMFWYRQQPGQSLTLIATANQGSEATYESGFVIDKFPISRPNLTFSTLTVSNMSPEDSSIYLCSVRQGEDTEAFFGQGTRLTVV.

The rearrangement uses TRBV7-2 and TRBJ1-1; 8 bases are shared with TRBD1. The CDR3 runs 16 residues. CDR1 and CDR2 (germline): SGHTA, FQGNSA. V shed 2 bases, J shed 1 base, and the junction held 6 bases outside the gene matches. CDR3 nucleotides: TGTGCCAGCAGCTTATGGGGTCAGGGGGCGAACACTGAAGCTTTCTTT. Translated, it gives CASSLWGQGANTEAFF. The full variable domain, its missing parts supplied by reference TRBV7-2 and TRBJ1-1, is GAGVSQSPSNKVTEKGKDVELRCDPISGHTALYWYRQSLGQGLEFLIYFQGNSAPDKSGLPSDRFSAERTGGSVSTLTIQRTQQEDSAVYLCASSLWGQGANTEAFFGQGTRLTVV.

The sample holds a few counts of this clone. The gene calls are TRBV7-2 and TRBJ2-7; 14 positions agree with TRBD2. The V gene's germline CDR1 is SGHTA and CDR2 FQGNSA. The CDR3 sequence is 17 residues long. V lost 5 bases, J lost 5 bases, and 11 bases stayed unmatched. The CDR3 loop reads CASSRFGTSGSRNEQYF. CDR3 coding DNA: TGTGCCAGCAGCCGGTTTGGGACTAGCGGGAGCAGGAACGAGCAGTACTTC.

The gene calls are TRBV7-3 and TRBJ2-5, with D perhaps given as TRBD1 or TRBD2 (6 bases each). The CDR3 is 14 residues long. CDR1 and CDR2 (germline): SGHTA, FQGTGA. Trimming took off 3 bases at V and 9 bases at J, with 17 bases between the two ends. Here the CDR3 DNA reads TGTGCCAGCAGCTTGGGGCTGGGAAGGGGGGCCCAGTACTTC. Protein: CASSLGLGRGAQYF.

This chain's CDR3 is CASSLASFSYNEQFF. Written as DNA, the CDR3 is TGTGCCAGCAGCTTAGCGTCGTTCTCCTACAATGAGCAGTTCTTC. The chain carries TRBV28 and TRBJ2-1; a weak D match, TRBD2 (5 bases). The V gene lost 6 bases and the J gene lost 0 bases, with 12 bases spanning the gap. Germline values: CDR1 MDHEN, CDR2 SYDVKM. There are 15 residues in the CDR3.

In this sample, this clone turned up once. The V call is TRBV7-2, the J call TRBJ2-1; 7 bases agree with TRBD2. V lost 1 base, J lost 6 bases, and 9 bases stayed unmatched. CDR3 length: 16 amino acids. The V gene's germline CDR1 is SGHTA and CDR2 FQGNSA. The CDR3 nucleotides read TGTGCCAGCAGCTTAGTTGGGGCGGGAGTAGCCAATGAGCAGTTCTTC. Amino acid sequence: CASSLVGAGVANEQFF.

CDR3 bases: TGTGCCAGCAGCAAGCCGAACACCGGGGAGCTGTTTTTT. Translating it yields CASSKPNTGELFF. V is TRBV13 and J is TRBJ2-2; D is unresolved. CDR1 and CDR2 from the germline V gene are PRHDT and FYEKMQ (reference sequence). The CDR3 consists of 13 residues. Trimming left V 5 bases short and J 0 bases short, with 4 bases between.

This sequence joins TRBV4-1 and TRBJ2-3; 8 bases fit TRBD2. V shed 4 bases and J 1 base; nucleotides not matched to a gene: 7. The length of the CDR3 is 16 residues. Germline assignment: CDR1 MGHRA and CDR2 YSYEKL. CDR3 residues: CASSPGLGIGTDTQYF. Here the CDR3 DNA reads TGCGCCAGCAGCCCGGGACTAGGGATCGGCACAGATACGCAGTATTTT.

V and J are TRBV7-9 and TRBJ2-7, with TRBD2 matching over 7 bases. After removal of 5 bases from V and 1 base from J, the junction contained 8 bases not matched to a gene. Germline CDR1 is SEHNR and CDR2 is FQNEAQ (reference sequence). The CDR3 is 15 amino acids. The CDR3 DNA reads as TGTGCCAGCAGCCCCCCGGCTAGCGGTTCCTACGAGCAGTACTTC. The encoded protein is CASSPPASGSYEQYF.

V is TRBV5-1 and J is TRBJ2-3; D call uncertain. In germline, CDR1 is SGHRS, CDR2 YFSETQ. V dropped 0 bases and J dropped 4 bases, with 15 bases sitting between them. The CDR3 is 16 residues long. CDR3 residues: CASSLGSTTGADTQYF. DNA for the CDR3: TGCGCCAGCAGCTTGGGGTCTACAACCGGAGCAGATACGCAGTATTTT.

The chain uses TRBV5-6 and TRBJ1-1; D is uncertain. The germline V gene encodes CDR1 SGHDT and CDR2 YYEEEE. This CDR3 spans 14 amino acids. Trimming shortened V by 4 bases and J by 7 bases, and 17 bases separated the two germline ends. The CDR3 DNA is TGTGCCAGCAGCCATTACAATACGGACGGTGAAGCTTTCTTT. The encoded protein is CASSHYNTDGEAFF.

For the CDR3, the DNA is TGTGCCAGCAGCCCCCATTACGATACGCAGTATTTT. It codes for CASSPHYDTQYF. This sequence joins TRBV9 and TRBJ2-3; D gene uncertain. CDR1 and CDR2 from the germline V gene are SGDLS and YYNGEE. V was cut by 4 bases and J by 6 bases, with 9 bases left in between. The CDR3 is made up of 12 amino acids.

In this sample, this clone turned up once. The V and J genes are TRBV5-1 and TRBJ1-1, with TRBD1 as a possible D gene (5 bases). Trimming shortened V by 0 bases and J by 7 bases, and 13 bases separated the two germline ends. The CDR3 is 14 amino acids. Germline CDR1 SGHRS, CDR2 YFSETQ. The CDR3 here is CASSLVAGNGEAFF. In DNA, the CDR3 is TGCGCCAGCAGCTTGGTAGCAGGGAACGGTGAAGCTTTCTTT.

This chain uses TRBV9 with TRBJ1-5, with D possibly TRBD1 on 5 matching bases. CDR3 length equals 16 residues. The germline V gene has CDR1 SGDLS and CDR2 YYNGEE. V was clipped by 4 bases and J by 0 bases, with 14 bases between them. CDR3 coding DNA: TGTGCCAGCAGCCCCGGGGTAGGGGCTAGCAATCAGCCCCAGCATTTT. Translated: CASSPGVGASNQPQHF.